The T cell receptor beta chain under discussion was sequenced for a study of T cell changes during pregnancy in multiple sclerosis. Profiling relied on immunoSEQ multiplex PCR, and the TCRdb table lists in-frame clones only, not all of them. This sample has some 81,000 clones, with around nine tenths found just once. The CDR3 totals 13 residues. Trimming removed 0 bases at V and 10 bases at J, with 12 bases between. Germline CDR1 SNHLY, CDR2 FYNNEI. The material was peripheral blood, obtained before pregnancy. The sequence came from a female donor with multiple sclerosis, enrolled in a pregnancy study. The chain uses TRBV2 and TRBJ1-1; TRBD1 is a possible D gene (5 bases). The CDR3 DNA reads TGTGCCAGCAGTGAAGCGGCCGGGGGGAGAGCTTTCTTT. This sequence encodes CASSEAAGGRAFF.